These T cell receptor beta chains were read from a single sample in a study of blood T cell dynamics during melanoma immunotherapy. Generated by immunoSEQ multiplex PCR, the TCRdb table keeps only in-frame clones and is missing some. The top ten clones hold 33% of a sample with about 6,700 clones, more than 75% of them seen once. Sequenced material: blood, taken from a patient treated with checkpoint blockade. The receptors originated from a human donor with melanoma. Some clones in this sample may be carry-over from other donors' samples. Both conserved end residues are part of each CDR3. The order of the fields is J gene, CDR3 length, V gene, clone size, D gene, CDR3 DNA, CDR3 protein. A D gene is named only where the DNA matches it firmly. Only some rows state a clone size, as once, few, many or a class for expanded clones.

J: TRBJ1-6
length: 16
V: TRBV5-4
size: NA
D: TRBD1
DNA: TGTGCCAGCAGCTCATACCGACAGGGAGGTCATTCACCCCTCCACTTT
CDR3: CASSSYRQGGHSPLHF

J: TRBJ2-7
length: 13
V: TRBV6-5
size: NA
D: NA
DNA: TGTGCCAGCCGCTCCCCGGGGATCTACGAGCAGTACTTC
CDR3: CASRSPGIYEQYF

J: TRBJ1-2
length: 13
V: TRBV28
size: few
D: TRBD1
DNA: TGTGCCAGCAGAATCGGGGGGACAGGGGGCTACACCTTC
CDR3: CASRIGGTGGYTF

J: TRBJ2-2
length: 15
V: TRBV29-1
size: NA
D: TRBD2
DNA: TGCAGCGTTACCGGACTAGCGGGAGTAGTAGGGGAGCTGTTTTTT
CDR3: CSVTGLAGVVGELFF

J: TRBJ2-3
length: 14
V: TRBV28
size: NA
D: NA
DNA: TGTGCTAGCAGTTTTAGGAGTTTCATTGATACGCAGTATTTT
CDR3: CASSFRSFIDTQYF

J: TRBJ2-2
length: 14
V: TRBV5-1
size: NA
D: TRBD2
DNA: TGCGCCAGCAGCCCCGGACTAGGTACCGGGGAGCTGTTTTTT
CDR3: CASSPGLGTGELFF

J: TRBJ2-4
length: 12
V: TRBV6-1
size: once
D: TRBD1
DNA: TGTGCCAGCAGTGTCTCCGGGACAGGGCCCCACTTC
CDR3: CASSVSGTGPHF

J: TRBJ2-7
length: 11
V: TRBV6-6
size: NA
D: NA
DNA: TGTGCCAGCAAGGGGGGCTACGAGCAGTACTTC
CDR3: CASKGGYEQYF

J: TRBJ1-1
length: 16
V: TRBV2
size: NA
D: NA
DNA: TGTGCCAGCAGTTTTTTTTCCGGCCCCCCGAACACTGAAGCTTTCTTT
CDR3: CASSFFSGPPNTEAFF

J: TRBJ2-7
length: 14
V: TRBV7-3
size: NA
D: TRBD1
DNA: TGTGCCAGCAGCTTGGGGGGACAGGGGTACGAGCAGTACTTC
CDR3: CASSLGGQGYEQYF

J: TRBJ2-3
length: 16
V: TRBV11-2
size: NA
D: TRBD2
DNA: TGTGCCAGCAGCTCCTCGACTAGCTCACGGAGAGATACGCAGTATTTT
CDR3: CASSSSTSSRRDTQYF

J: TRBJ2-7
length: 20
V: TRBV28
size: once
D: TRBD2
DNA: TGTGCCAGCAGTTTAGTTCTAGCGGGGGGCCCATTAGGGGGTTTTTACGAGCAGTACTTC
CDR3: CASSLVLAGGPLGGFYEQYF

J: TRBJ1-1
length: 14
V: TRBV6-6
size: NA
D: NA
DNA: TGTGCCAGCAGACCCAACGACGGTAGCACTGAAGCTTTCTTT
CDR3: CASRPNDGSTEAFF

J: TRBJ2-1
length: 16
V: TRBV6-5
size: few
D: TRBD2
DNA: TGTGCCAGCAGTTACTTACGGGGGGGCCGGTACAATGAGCAGTTCTTC
CDR3: CASSYLRGGRYNEQFF

J: TRBJ2-1
length: 15
V: TRBV7-2
size: NA
D: TRBD2
DNA: TGTGCCAGCAGCCGGCGACTAGCGGGGTACAATGAGCAGTTCTTC
CDR3: CASSRRLAGYNEQFF

J: TRBJ2-1
length: 16
V: TRBV9
size: NA
D: NA
DNA: TGTGCCAGCAGCGTATTCAGCCTAGATAGCTACAATGAGCAGTTCTTC
CDR3: CASSVFSLDSYNEQFF

J: TRBJ2-7
length: 16
V: TRBV7-9
size: NA
D: TRBD2
DNA: TGTGCCAGCAGCTTACGGCTAGCGGGGGGTGCCTACGAGCAGTACTTC
CDR3: CASSLRLAGGAYEQYF

J: TRBJ1-1
length: 15
V: TRBV2
size: NA
D: NA
DNA: TGTGCCAGCAGTGATCTATCCGCCGGGAACACTGAAGCTTTCTTT
CDR3: CASSDLSAGNTEAFF

J: TRBJ2-7
length: 16
V: TRBV7-2
size: NA
D: TRBD1
DNA: TGTGCCAGCAGCTTTCCGGGACAGGGGGACCCTTACGAGCAGTACTTC
CDR3: CASSFPGQGDPYEQYF

J: TRBJ2-5
length: 13
V: TRBV7-2
size: NA
D: NA
DNA: TGTGCCAGCATCCCCACAGGAGTGGAGACCCAGTACTTC
CDR3: CASIPTGVETQYF

J: TRBJ2-7
length: 15
V: TRBV30
size: NA
D: TRBD1
DNA: TGTGCCTGGAGTTCTCCTATTGGGACAGGGAAAGAGCAGTACTTC
CDR3: CAWSSPIGTGKEQYF

J: TRBJ2-7
length: 15
V: TRBV30
size: once
D: TRBD2
DNA: TGTGCCTGGAGTTTGGGCGGGGGAAGCTCCTACGAGCAGTACTTC
CDR3: CAWSLGGGSSYEQYF

J: TRBJ2-6
length: 14
V: TRBV12-5
size: NA
D: NA
DNA: TGTGCTTCCCACCAGGGGACTGGGGCCAACGTCCTGACTTTC
CDR3: CASHQGTGANVLTF